Listed here are 5 T cell receptor beta chains from one sample, sequenced in a study of blood T cell repertoires in COVID-19. The data were produced by immunoSEQ multiplex PCR, yet TCRdb's version contains in-frame clones alone and is incomplete. Of about 480,000 clones listed, roughly 90% are singletons. Sample: PBMCs or T cells enriched from blood (not recorded which). Receptor source: a woman aged 35 to 49 who had recovered from COVID-19.

This clone was detected once. The genes are TRBV7-9 and TRBJ1-2; TRBD1 agrees at 8 bases. The trim removed 4 bases at V and 6 bases at J, leaving 13 bases unmatched. This CDR3 spans 16 amino acids. Per germline, CDR1 SEHNR and CDR2 FQNEAQ (reference sequence). CDR3: CASSSPGQANQDGYTF. The CDR3 DNA is TGTGCCAGCAGCTCTCCGGGACAGGCGAATCAAGATGGCTACACCTTC.

The chain has TRBV5-4 and TRBJ1-2, with D perhaps TRBD1 (5 bases). Germline V lookup: CDR1 SGHNT, CDR2 YYREEE (reference sequence). V lost 4 bases, J lost 3 bases, and 22 bases lay in between. The CDR3 runs to 17 residues. The CDR3 bases are TGTGCCAGCAGCCTACCGGGACTCACTGCTGGGGACTATGGCTACACCTTC. It yields the protein CASSLPGLTAGDYGYTF.

This sequence joins TRBV10-3 and TRBJ2-7, with TRBD2 matching over 10 bases. J gave up 2 bases and V 8 bases, and 12 bases lay outside the gene matches. The germline V gene encodes CDR1 ENHRY and CDR2 SYGVKD. The CDR3 loop spans 16 amino acids. The CDR3: CAIRPAGGPETYEQYF. In DNA form, the CDR3 reads TGTGCCATCCGACCAGCGGGAGGGCCTGAGACCTACGAGCAGTACTTC.

The chain links TRBV6-5 to TRBJ2-5; 7 positions match TRBD1. Per germline, CDR1 MNHEY and CDR2 SVGAGI. The length of the CDR3 is 12 residues. J lost 5 bases, V lost 6 bases, and 3 bases had no gene match. CDR3 loop: CASRQGRETQYF. Written as DNA, the CDR3 is TGTGCCAGCAGACAGGGGCGGGAGACCCAGTACTTC.

CDR3 residues: CASSLDPGSSEAFF. The CDR3 DNA reads as TGTGCCAGCAGCTTAGATCCGGGTTCGTCGGAAGCTTTCTTT. V usage is TRBV11-2 and J usage is TRBJ1-1; D unresolved. V was trimmed by 0 bases and J by 8 bases, leaving 13 bases between them. The CDR3 is 14 residues long. CDR1 and CDR2 (germline): SGHAT, FQNNGV.